These 15 T cell receptor beta chains originate from one sample sequenced in a study of molecular identifiers for immune sequencing clone quantification. TCRdb ran MiXCR on the PCR reads and lists one entry per CDR3 protein. This sample yields about 640,000 distinct CDR3 sequences, of which 15% to 20% are seen a single time; around 0.9% belongs to the top ten. Sequencing was performed on naive CD8+ T cells from blood, with Jurkat cell RNA spiked in. Subset reported: FACS-sorted CD8+CD4-CCR7+CD45RA+ naive T cells. The receptor set was obtained from a human donor in good health. Some libraries in this study had Jurkat cell RNA spiked in.

A word on this clonotype: A single base separates this from a much larger clone, so it may be a read error. V usage is TRBV30 and J usage is TRBJ2-3, with 8 bases lining up with TRBD1. The CDR3 is 14 amino acids. Trimming took 3 bases from V and 5 from J; bases not matched to a gene: 7. Per germline, CDR1 GTSNPN and CDR2 SVGIG (reference sequence). The CDR3 loop reads CAWSPGDRIDTQYF. The CDR3 nucleotides read TGTGCCTGGAGCCCCGGGGACAGGATAGATACGCAGTATTTT.

In the case of this clonotype: One end of the junction is discordant with germline, which a read error may explain. CDR3 in DNA: TGTGCCAGCAGTCCAGGGGGGACCTCATACGGGCAGTACTTC. This translates into CASSPGGTSYGQYF. The chain uses TRBV27 and TRBJ2-7, with a weak D call TRBD1 (7 bases). Germline V lookup: CDR1 MNHEY, CDR2 SMNVEV (reference sequence). This CDR3 has 14 residues.

Details on this clonotype: Given a much more abundant clone one base away, this may be a read error. This is likely a read error, given that the CDR3 carries no conserved phenylalanine or tryptophan at its end. V and J are TRBV27 and TRBJ2-7, with D perhaps TRBD2 (7 bases). V was shortened by 4 bases and J by 2 bases, with 12 bases between the two germline ends. CDR1 MNHEY and CDR2 SMNVEV come from the germline V gene (reference sequence). The CDR3 is 14 residues long. Here the CDR3 DNA reads TGTGCCAGCAGTTCCGTGGGGGGGCCCTACGAGCAGTACTCC. Its translation: CASSSVGGPYEQYS.

In regard to this clonotype: Just one base apart from a much larger clone, this may be a read error. The chain couples TRBV4-1 to TRBJ1-1, with D hard to call. Germline CDR1 and CDR2: MGHRA and YSYEKL. This CDR3 has 15 residues. The CDR3 reads CASSRQASSNTDAFF. CDR3 bases: TGCGCCAGCAGCCGACAAGCGAGCTCGAACACTGATGCTTTCTTT.

This clonotype has ten or more counts. In nucleotides, the CDR3 is TGTGCCATCAGTGAGTCGAAACTAGGGGTGAGCACAGATACGCAGTATTTT. Encoded protein: CAISESKLGVSTDTQYF. The genes are TRBV10-3 and TRBJ2-3, with D perhaps being TRBD1 or TRBD2 (5 bases each). Trimming left V 0 bases short and J 0 bases short, with 13 bases between. This CDR3 is built from 17 residues. Germline CDR1 reads ENHRY; CDR2 reads SYGVKD.

This clonotype was seen repeatedly, ten times or more. The chain combines TRBV5-4 with TRBJ2-6; D is perhaps TRBD1 or TRBD2 (5 bases each). V dropped 6 bases and J dropped 1 base, with 11 bases sitting between them. The CDR3 has 15 amino acids. Germline V CDR1 and CDR2: SGHNT, YYREEE (reference sequence). The chain's CDR3 is CASKWWGSGANVLTF. The DNA of the CDR3 is TGTGCCAGCAAATGGTGGGGGTCTGGGGCCAACGTCCTGACTTTC.

Ten or more counts support this clonotype. The V gene is TRBV19, the J gene TRBJ2-6; D not certain. Per germline, CDR1 LNHDA and CDR2 SQIVND (reference sequence). With 7 bases removed from V and 4 bases from J, the gap between germline ends came to 5 bases. The CDR3 runs 12 residues. The CDR3 loop reads CASTQGANVLTF. The CDR3 DNA reads as TGTGCCAGTACCCAAGGGGCCAACGTCCTGACTTTC. Supplemented by reference TRBV19 and TRBJ2-6, the full variable domain reads DGGITQSPKYLFRKEGQNVTLSCEQNLNHDAMYWYRQDPGQGLRLIYYSQIVNDFQKGDIAEGYSVSREKKESFPLTVTSAQKNPTAFYLCASTQGANVLTFGAGSRLTVL.

This clonotype was counted at least ten times. The rearrangement uses TRBV5-4 and TRBJ2-5; 9 positions agree with TRBD2. Trimming at V came to 1 base and at J to 6 bases, leaving 4 bases not matched to a gene. This CDR3 comprises 14 residues. Germline V lookup: CDR1 SGHNT, CDR2 YYREEE (reference sequence). For the CDR3, the DNA is TGTGCCAGCAGCTTGTCTAGCGGGAAACAGACCCAGTACTTC. This codes for CASSLSSGKQTQYF.

This clonotype has just one count. One base away lies a much larger clone, so this may be a sequencing read error. V is TRBV6-5 and J is TRBJ1-1, with a weak D call TRBD1 (5 bases). Germline CDR1 MNHEY, CDR2 SVGAGI. This CDR3 comprises 11 residues. CDR3 nucleotide sequence: TGTACCGCGGGGCTGAGCACTGAAGCTTTCTTT. It yields the protein CTAGLSTEAFF.

The rearrangement joins TRBV20-1 to TRBJ2-3; TRBD2 matches 8 bases. Per the germline V gene, CDR1 is DFQATT and CDR2 is SNEGSKA (reference sequence). Trimming removed 4 bases from V and 2 bases from J; junction bases left unmatched: 14. The CDR3 is made up of 17 amino acids. In DNA, the CDR3 is TGCAGTGCTATATTGGGGCCCGGGGGGGTCGACACAGATACGCAGTATTTT. The encoded protein is CSAILGPGGVDTDTQYF.

This clonotype was counted at least ten times. One junction end does not reproduce the germline sequence, and a read error may be involved. V and J are TRBV12-3 or TRBV12-4 and TRBJ2-5, with 16 bases matching TRBD2. CDR3 length: 14 amino acids. CDR3 DNA: TGTGCCAGCAACCCAGGGACTAGCGGGGGGGCCCCTTCTTTC. Protein sequence: CASNPGTSGGAPSF.

This clonotype was picked up many times. The chain uses TRBV19 and TRBJ2-3; D possibly matches TRBD1 or TRBD2 (5 bases each). The CDR3 sequence is 15 residues long. Trimming removed 1 base at V and 4 bases at J, with 12 bases between. In germline, CDR1 is LNHDA, CDR2 SQIVND (reference sequence). This chain's CDR3 is CASSIVFGAPDTQYF. The CDR3 DNA reads TGTGCCAGTAGTATAGTGTTCGGGGCTCCAGATACGCAGTATTTT.

This clonotype was detected ten times or more. This chain joins TRBV7-9 and TRBJ2-1; D call uncertain. Germline V gene data show CDR1 as SEHNR and CDR2 as FQNEAQ (reference sequence). Trimming took off 4 bases at V and 2 bases at J, with 12 bases between the two ends. The CDR3 sequence is 15 residues long. The CDR3 nucleotides read TGTGCCAGCAGCTCAAGGACCAGCACCTACAATGAGCAGTTCTTC. Its protein product is CASSSRTSTYNEQFF. The complete variable domain, with remaining parts taken from reference TRBV7-9 and TRBJ2-1, reads DTGVSQNPRHKITKRGQNVTFRCDPISEHNRLYWYRQTLGQGPEFLTYFQNEAQLEKSRLLSDRFSAERPKGSFSTLEIQRTEQGDSAMYLCASSSRTSTYNEQFFGPGTRLTVL.

This clonotype was counted many times. The genes are TRBV7-9 and TRBJ1-4; D remains ambiguous. The CDR3 contains 14 residues. The V gene's germline CDR1 is SEHNR and CDR2 FQNEAQ (reference sequence). With 7 bases removed from V and 0 bases from J, the gap between germline ends came to 9 bases. The CDR3 loop is CASTTAATNEKLFF. Written as DNA, the CDR3 is TGTGCCAGCACTACAGCCGCAACTAATGAAAAACTGTTTTTT.

In this sample, this clonotype turned up many times. This rearrangement joins TRBV12-3 or TRBV12-4 to TRBJ2-3; TRBD1 or TRBD2 may be the D gene (6 bases each). V lost 4 bases and J 2 bases, leaving 19 bases between the germline ends. This CDR3 is 17 amino acids long. CDR3 DNA: TGTGCCAGCAGTTCTCGGCTGGGGGGCAGAAACACAGATACGCAGTATTTT. Translation gives CASSSRLGGRNTDTQYF.